A selection of T cell receptor beta chains follows, all from one sample in a study of Graves' ophthalmopathy and Graves' hyperthyroidism. One entry per CDR3 protein results from TCRdb running MiXCR on the multiplex PCR reads. The sample shows approximately 460,000 distinct CDR3 sequences, 13% to 15% of them seen only once. The specimen sequenced was blood. These receptors came from a woman in her 30s with Graves' ophthalmopathy. Both conserved end residues are part of each CDR3. Each record gives: clone size, J gene, V gene, D gene, CDR3 DNA, CDR3 protein. D genes are given only for firm matches. Rows give clone size only sometimes, using once, few, many, or a class for an expanded clone.

clone_size: many
j_call: TRBJ2-5
v_call: TRBV19
d_call: NA
cdr3_nt: TGTGCCAGTAGTATAGGAGAAGGAGCGGAGACCCAGTACTTC
cdr3_aa: CASSIGEGAETQYF

clone_size: many
j_call: TRBJ2-5
v_call: TRBV20-1
d_call: TRBD1
cdr3_nt: TGCAGTGCGGGTGAGGGACAGCAAGAGACCCAGTACTTC
cdr3_aa: CSAGEGQQETQYF

clone_size: many
j_call: TRBJ1-2
v_call: TRBV19
d_call: NA
cdr3_nt: TGTGCCAGTAGCAACGCCTTCGGGGATTATGGCTACACCTTC
cdr3_aa: CASSNAFGDYGYTF

clone_size: many
j_call: TRBJ1-5
v_call: TRBV28
d_call: NA
cdr3_nt: TGTGCCAGCACCTCGTCGCTGCCCCAGCATTTT
cdr3_aa: CASTSSLPQHF

clone_size: many
j_call: TRBJ2-7
v_call: TRBV5-1
d_call: NA
cdr3_nt: TGCGCCAGCCATGGACAGACCTACGAGCAGTACTTC
cdr3_aa: CASHGQTYEQYF

clone_size: many
j_call: TRBJ1-2
v_call: TRBV20-1
d_call: TRBD1
cdr3_nt: TGCAGTGCTACGGGACAGGGGTTCGGCTACACCTTC
cdr3_aa: CSATGQGFGYTF

clone_size: many
j_call: TRBJ2-7
v_call: TRBV28
d_call: NA
cdr3_nt: TGTGCCAGCAGTCTACAGGGTAAGGAGGAGCAGTACTTC
cdr3_aa: CASSLQGKEEQYF

clone_size: many
j_call: TRBJ2-7
v_call: TRBV25-1
d_call: NA
cdr3_nt: TGTGCCAGCAGTGAATGGGGACATTCTGACGAGCAGTACTTC
cdr3_aa: CASSEWGHSDEQYF

clone_size: many
j_call: TRBJ2-7
v_call: TRBV6-5
d_call: TRBD1
cdr3_nt: TGTGCCAGCACTTCGGACAGGGCCGAGCAGTACTTC
cdr3_aa: CASTSDRAEQYF

clone_size: many
j_call: TRBJ1-2
v_call: TRBV2
d_call: TRBD1
cdr3_nt: TGTGCCAGCAGCATCGGACAGGCGGATGGCTACACCTTC
cdr3_aa: CASSIGQADGYTF

clone_size: many
j_call: TRBJ1-1
v_call: TRBV15
d_call: NA
cdr3_nt: TGTGCCACCAGCAGAGAGGGGATGGTGAGTTTCTTT
cdr3_aa: CATSREGMVSFF

clone_size: many
j_call: TRBJ1-5
v_call: TRBV19
d_call: TRBD1
cdr3_nt: TGTGCCAGTACCAAGGGACAGGGTTGGCAGCCCCAGCATTTT
cdr3_aa: CASTKGQGWQPQHF

clone_size: many
j_call: TRBJ2-4
v_call: TRBV29-1
d_call: NA
cdr3_nt: TGCAGCGGCATAGCCAAAAACATTCAGTACTTC
cdr3_aa: CSGIAKNIQYF

clone_size: NA
j_call: TRBJ2-7
v_call: TRBV12-3/TRBV12-4
d_call: NA
cdr3_nt: TGTGCCAGCAGTGAAAACAGGGAATCCTACGAGCAGTACTTC
cdr3_aa: CASSENRESYEQYF

clone_size: few
j_call: TRBJ2-2
v_call: TRBV6-5
d_call: TRBD2
cdr3_nt: TGTGCCAGCGAGCGGGGGGCGAACACCGGGGAGCTGTTTTTT
cdr3_aa: CASERGANTGELFF

clone_size: NA
j_call: TRBJ2-7
v_call: TRBV7-9
d_call: NA
cdr3_nt: TGTGCCAGCAGCCCTCCCGGAGGGTTTTTGTACGAGCAGTACTTC
cdr3_aa: CASSPPGGFLYEQYF

clone_size: many
j_call: TRBJ2-7
v_call: TRBV12-3/TRBV12-4
d_call: NA
cdr3_nt: TGTGCCAGCAGACGGAAGGGCACTTCCTACGAGCAGTACTTC
cdr3_aa: CASRRKGTSYEQYF

clone_size: many
j_call: TRBJ2-5
v_call: TRBV28
d_call: NA
cdr3_nt: TGTGCCACCATGACAGGCGGGGAGACCCAGTACTTC
cdr3_aa: CATMTGGETQYF

clone_size: many
j_call: TRBJ2-7
v_call: TRBV7-2
d_call: NA
cdr3_nt: TGTGCCAGCAGCTTAGTAGGCAGCCTATCCTACGAGCAGTACTTC
cdr3_aa: CASSLVGSLSYEQYF

clone_size: many
j_call: TRBJ1-6
v_call: TRBV15
d_call: TRBD1
cdr3_nt: TGTGCCACCAGCAGAGCAGGGACAGGGGGAACAAAGTATAATTCACCCCTCCACTTT
cdr3_aa: CATSRAGTGGTKYNSPLHF

clone_size: NA
j_call: TRBJ2-5
v_call: TRBV12-3/TRBV12-4
d_call: NA
cdr3_nt: TGTGCCAGCCTACGAACGGGGGCTCAAGAGACCCAGTACTTC
cdr3_aa: CASLRTGAQETQYF

clone_size: many
j_call: TRBJ1-3
v_call: TRBV12-3/TRBV12-4
d_call: NA
cdr3_nt: TGTGCCAGCAGTTTTCACACCATATATTTT
cdr3_aa: CASSFHTIYF

clone_size: few
j_call: TRBJ2-4
v_call: TRBV5-1
d_call: NA
cdr3_nt: TGCGCCAGCAGCCCCGGTCGGTCACTAAAAAACATTCAGTACTTC
cdr3_aa: CASSPGRSLKNIQYF

clone_size: many
j_call: TRBJ2-7
v_call: TRBV20-1
d_call: NA
cdr3_nt: TGCAGTGCTAGACCGCGAAAAAGCTCCTACGAGCAGTACTTC
cdr3_aa: CSARPRKSSYEQYF

clone_size: many
j_call: TRBJ1-3
v_call: TRBV15
d_call: TRBD1
cdr3_nt: TGTGCCACCAGCAGAGAGGGACAGGTTCACTCTGGAAACACCATATATTTT
cdr3_aa: CATSREGQVHSGNTIYF

clone_size: many
j_call: TRBJ1-1
v_call: TRBV6-5
d_call: TRBD1
cdr3_nt: TGTGCCAGCAGGAGACAGGGGCCAATTATGAACACTGAAGCTTTCTTT
cdr3_aa: CASRRQGPIMNTEAFF

clone_size: many
j_call: TRBJ1-1
v_call: TRBV28
d_call: NA
cdr3_nt: TGTGCCAGCAGTTTCCCCCGAGGGTTAGGGCACACTGAAGCTTTCTTT
cdr3_aa: CASSFPRGLGHTEAFF

clone_size: many
j_call: TRBJ1-1
v_call: TRBV20-1
d_call: NA
cdr3_nt: TGCAGTTCAACCATGAACACTGAAGCTTTCTTT
cdr3_aa: CSSTMNTEAFF

clone_size: many
j_call: TRBJ1-1
v_call: TRBV29-1
d_call: TRBD1
cdr3_nt: TGCAGCGCCACAGGGGGCATGAAGAACACTGAAGCTTTCTTT
cdr3_aa: CSATGGMKNTEAFF

clone_size: many
j_call: TRBJ1-6
v_call: TRBV5-1
d_call: NA
cdr3_nt: TGCGCCAGCAGCCTGACTCCTGATTCACCCCTCCACTTT
cdr3_aa: CASSLTPDSPLHF

clone_size: NA
j_call: TRBJ2-2
v_call: TRBV4-2
d_call: NA
cdr3_nt: TGTGCCAGCAGCCAAGTGAGGGTTGGGACCGGGGAGCTGTTTTTT
cdr3_aa: CASSQVRVGTGELFF

clone_size: NA
j_call: TRBJ1-3
v_call: TRBV9
d_call: TRBD1
cdr3_nt: TGTGCCAGCAGCGGGCCTTGGGACAGTACTGACTCTGGAAACACCATATATTTT
cdr3_aa: CASSGPWDSTDSGNTIYF

clone_size: many
j_call: TRBJ2-7
v_call: TRBV2
d_call: NA
cdr3_nt: TGTGCCAGCAGTAAGGACAGAGGAGCTTTTTCCTACGAGCAGTACTTC
cdr3_aa: CASSKDRGAFSYEQYF

clone_size: many
j_call: TRBJ2-7
v_call: TRBV14
d_call: NA
cdr3_nt: TGTGCCAGCAGCCTAGAAGGAGCTTTCTACGAGCAGTACTTC
cdr3_aa: CASSLEGAFYEQYF

clone_size: many
j_call: TRBJ1-5
v_call: TRBV19
d_call: TRBD1
cdr3_nt: TGTGCCAGTAGTATGGGGGACAGTCGTTATCAGCCCCAGCATTTT
cdr3_aa: CASSMGDSRYQPQHF

clone_size: many
j_call: TRBJ1-2
v_call: TRBV18
d_call: TRBD1
cdr3_nt: TGTGCCAGCTCACCACGGGACAGGCTCTCCTCCAACTATGGCTACACCTTC
cdr3_aa: CASSPRDRLSSNYGYTF

clone_size: many
j_call: TRBJ2-4
v_call: TRBV6-1
d_call: TRBD2
cdr3_nt: TGTGCCAGCAGCAGGATAGCGGGGGGAGGCGACATTCAGTACTTC
cdr3_aa: CASSRIAGGGDIQYF

clone_size: many
j_call: TRBJ2-7
v_call: TRBV6-1
d_call: NA
cdr3_nt: TGTGCCAGCAGTGAGGCCCCCTCCTACGAGCAGTACTTC
cdr3_aa: CASSEAPSYEQYF

clone_size: many
j_call: TRBJ1-2
v_call: TRBV5-1
d_call: TRBD1
cdr3_nt: TGCGCCAGCAGCTTGGCCAGAACAGGGGATGGCTACACCTTC
cdr3_aa: CASSLARTGDGYTF

clone_size: many
j_call: TRBJ2-2
v_call: TRBV28
d_call: NA
cdr3_nt: TGTGCCAGCAGTTCCATTAGGGCGAACACCGGGGAGCTGTTTTTT
cdr3_aa: CASSSIRANTGELFF

clone_size: many
j_call: TRBJ1-1
v_call: TRBV6-5
d_call: TRBD1
cdr3_nt: TGTGCCAGCAGTTACTCGAGGGACAGGGACACTGAAGCTTTCTTT
cdr3_aa: CASSYSRDRDTEAFF

clone_size: many
j_call: TRBJ1-5
v_call: TRBV25-1
d_call: NA
cdr3_nt: TGTGCCAGCAGTATCCCCAGACAGCCAAGGGGTAGCAATCAGCCCCAGCATTTT
cdr3_aa: CASSIPRQPRGSNQPQHF

clone_size: NA
j_call: TRBJ1-2
v_call: TRBV6-5
d_call: NA
cdr3_nt: TGTGCCAGCAGTTTCCTTAGTTGGGGCTGGGGCTACACCTTC
cdr3_aa: CASSFLSWGWGYTF

clone_size: many
j_call: TRBJ2-5
v_call: TRBV20-1
d_call: TRBD1
cdr3_nt: TGCAGTGCTCGACTGACAGGGCACGAGACCCAGTACTTC
cdr3_aa: CSARLTGHETQYF

clone_size: many
j_call: TRBJ1-2
v_call: TRBV12-3/TRBV12-4
d_call: TRBD1
cdr3_nt: TGTGCCAGCAGCCCGGGACAGGGAATGTATGGCTACACCTTC
cdr3_aa: CASSPGQGMYGYTF

clone_size: many
j_call: TRBJ2-2
v_call: TRBV6-1
d_call: NA
cdr3_nt: TGTGCCAGCAGGAAAGATCAGGCCGGGGAGCTGTTTTTT
cdr3_aa: CASRKDQAGELFF

clone_size: NA
j_call: TRBJ1-5
v_call: TRBV4-1
d_call: NA
cdr3_nt: TGCGCCAGCAGCCAAGGAGGCCAGAATAGCAATCAGCCCCAGCAGTTT
cdr3_aa: CASSQGGQNSNQPQQF

clone_size: many
j_call: TRBJ1-6
v_call: TRBV28
d_call: NA
cdr3_nt: TGTGCCAGCAATCCCCCGGGACGGAGAAATTCACCCCTCCACTTT
cdr3_aa: CASNPPGRRNSPLHF

clone_size: many
j_call: TRBJ2-7
v_call: TRBV20-1
d_call: TRBD1
cdr3_nt: TGCAGTGCTAGTTGGGACAGGACTTGGGGCGAGCAGTACTTC
cdr3_aa: CSASWDRTWGEQYF

clone_size: many
j_call: TRBJ2-7
v_call: TRBV28
d_call: NA
cdr3_nt: TGTGCCAGCACCCGGGGGCTCAGCTCCTACGAGCAGTACTTC
cdr3_aa: CASTRGLSSYEQYF

clone_size: many
j_call: TRBJ2-7
v_call: TRBV11-1
d_call: TRBD1
cdr3_nt: TGTGCCAGCAGCTTAGGCTCTCGGGACAGGGGTGGGCCCGAGAATTACGAGCAGTACTTC
cdr3_aa: CASSLGSRDRGGPENYEQYF

clone_size: few
j_call: TRBJ1-2
v_call: TRBV19
d_call: NA
cdr3_nt: TGTGCCACCACCAGCAACAGTCGTTATGGCTACACCTTC
cdr3_aa: CATTSNSRYGYTF

clone_size: many
j_call: TRBJ2-5
v_call: TRBV7-6
d_call: TRBD1
cdr3_nt: TGTGCCAGCACCCACGGAGACAGGGGCTCACTAGAGACCCAGTACTTC
cdr3_aa: CASTHGDRGSLETQYF

clone_size: many
j_call: TRBJ1-1
v_call: TRBV28
d_call: NA
cdr3_nt: TGTGCCAGCAACGAGGGGCGGGAACGAGCTTTCTTT
cdr3_aa: CASNEGRERAFF

clone_size: many
j_call: TRBJ1-2
v_call: TRBV6-5
d_call: TRBD1
cdr3_nt: TGTGCCAGCAGCAGGGGGGATACCTATGGCTACACCTTC
cdr3_aa: CASSRGDTYGYTF

clone_size: NA
j_call: TRBJ1-2
v_call: TRBV9
d_call: NA
cdr3_nt: TGTGCCAGCAGCCCCGGGGCAGGGCTGAGGGATGGCTACACCTTC
cdr3_aa: CASSPGAGLRDGYTF

clone_size: many
j_call: TRBJ2-7
v_call: TRBV12-3/TRBV12-4
d_call: NA
cdr3_nt: TGTGCCAGCACCTCACAAGGGGGGAGCGACGAGCAGTACTTC
cdr3_aa: CASTSQGGSDEQYF